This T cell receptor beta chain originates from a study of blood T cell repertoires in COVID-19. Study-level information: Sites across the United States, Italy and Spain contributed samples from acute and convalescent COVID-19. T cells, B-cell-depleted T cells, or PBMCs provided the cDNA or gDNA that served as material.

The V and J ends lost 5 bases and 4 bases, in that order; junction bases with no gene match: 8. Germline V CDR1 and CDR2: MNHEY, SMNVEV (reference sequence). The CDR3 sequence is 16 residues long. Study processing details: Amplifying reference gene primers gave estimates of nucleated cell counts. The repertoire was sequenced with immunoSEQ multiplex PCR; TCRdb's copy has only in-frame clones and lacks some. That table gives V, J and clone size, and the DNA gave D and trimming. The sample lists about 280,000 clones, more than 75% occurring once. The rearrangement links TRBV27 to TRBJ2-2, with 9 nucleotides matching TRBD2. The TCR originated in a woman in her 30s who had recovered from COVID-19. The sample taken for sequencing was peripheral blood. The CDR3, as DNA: TGTGCCAGCAGTGGGGAGCGGGGGGCTAGCACCGGGGAGCTGTTTTTT. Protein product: CASSGERGASTGELFF.